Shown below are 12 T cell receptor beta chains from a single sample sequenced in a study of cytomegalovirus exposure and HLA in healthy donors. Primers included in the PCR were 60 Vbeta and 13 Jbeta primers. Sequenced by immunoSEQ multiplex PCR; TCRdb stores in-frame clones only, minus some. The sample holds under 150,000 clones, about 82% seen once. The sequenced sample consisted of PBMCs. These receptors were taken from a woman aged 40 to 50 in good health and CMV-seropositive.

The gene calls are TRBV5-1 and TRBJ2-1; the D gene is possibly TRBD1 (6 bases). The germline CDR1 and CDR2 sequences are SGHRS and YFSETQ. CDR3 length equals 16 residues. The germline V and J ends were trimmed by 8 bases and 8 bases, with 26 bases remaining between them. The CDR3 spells CASAPLAGTLGDEQFF. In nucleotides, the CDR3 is TGCGCCAGTGCACCCTTAGCCGGGACACTTGGCGATGAGCAGTTCTTC.

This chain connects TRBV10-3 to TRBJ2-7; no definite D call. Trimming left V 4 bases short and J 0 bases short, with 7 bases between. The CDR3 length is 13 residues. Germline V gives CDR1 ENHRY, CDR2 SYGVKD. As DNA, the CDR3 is TGTGCCATCAGTGGTGAGAACTCCTACGAGCAGTACTTC. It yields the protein CAISGENSYEQYF.

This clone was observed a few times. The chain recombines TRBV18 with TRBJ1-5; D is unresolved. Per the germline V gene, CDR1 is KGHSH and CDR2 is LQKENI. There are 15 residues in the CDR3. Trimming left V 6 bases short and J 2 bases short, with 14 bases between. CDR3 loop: CASSRLGERNQPQHF. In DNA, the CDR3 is TGTGCCAGCTCCAGGTTGGGAGAGCGCAATCAGCCCCAGCATTTT. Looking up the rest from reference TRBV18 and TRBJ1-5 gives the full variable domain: NAGVMQNPRHLVRRRGQEARLRCSPMKGHSHVYWYRQLPEEGLKFMVYLQKENIIDESGMPKERFSAEFPKEGPSILRIQQVVRGDSAAYFCASSRLGERNQPQHFGDGTRLSIL.

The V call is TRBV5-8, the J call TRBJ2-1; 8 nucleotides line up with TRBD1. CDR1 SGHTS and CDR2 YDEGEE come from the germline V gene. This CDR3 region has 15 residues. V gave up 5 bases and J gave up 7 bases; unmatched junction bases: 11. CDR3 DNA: TGTGCCAGCAGGGTTCCGAGGACAGGGTGGAATGAGCAGTTCTTC. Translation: CASRVPRTGWNEQFF. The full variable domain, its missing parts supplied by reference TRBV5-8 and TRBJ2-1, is EAGVTQSPTHLIKTRGQQATLRCSPISGHTSVYWYQQALGLGLQFLLWYDEGEERNRGNFPPRFSGRQFPNYSSELNVNALELEDSALYLCASRVPRTGWNEQFFGPGTRLTVL.

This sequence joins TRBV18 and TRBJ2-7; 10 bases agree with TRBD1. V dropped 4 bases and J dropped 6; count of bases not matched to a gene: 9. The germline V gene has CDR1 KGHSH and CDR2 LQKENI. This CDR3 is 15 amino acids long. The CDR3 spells CASSRGDRGRGEQYF. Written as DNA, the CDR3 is TGTGCCAGCTCACGGGGAGACAGGGGGCGGGGCGAGCAGTACTTC.

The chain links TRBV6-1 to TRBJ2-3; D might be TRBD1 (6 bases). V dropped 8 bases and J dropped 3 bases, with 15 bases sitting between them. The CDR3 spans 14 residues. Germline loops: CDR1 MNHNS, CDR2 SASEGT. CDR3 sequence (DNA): TGTGCCAGCCGACCGAACAGGGCAACAGATACGCAGTATTTT. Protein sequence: CASRPNRATDTQYF.

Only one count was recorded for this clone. The DNA for the CDR3 is TGCGCCAGCAGCATAGCGGGGCCGGGGGAGACCCAGTACTTC. Residues: CASSIAGPGETQYF. The rearrangement uses TRBV5-1 and TRBJ2-5; 8 bases fit TRBD2. CDR3 length equals 14 residues. Germline V lookup: CDR1 SGHRS, CDR2 YFSETQ. Trimming removed 4 bases from V and 5 bases from J; junction bases left unmatched: 7.

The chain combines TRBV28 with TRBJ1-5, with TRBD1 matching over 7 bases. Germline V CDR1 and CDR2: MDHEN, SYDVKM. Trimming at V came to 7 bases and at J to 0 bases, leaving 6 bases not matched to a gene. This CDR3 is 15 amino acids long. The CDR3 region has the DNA TGTGCCAGCAAAGTCCGGACAGGTAGCAATCAGCCCCAGCATTTT. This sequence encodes CASKVRTGSNQPQHF. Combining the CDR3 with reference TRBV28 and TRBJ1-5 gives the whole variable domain DVKVTQSSRYLVKRTGEKVFLECVQDMDHENMFWYRQDPGLGLRLIYFSYDVKMKEKGDIPEGYSVSREKKERFSLILESASTNQTSMYLCASKVRTGSNQPQHFGDGTRLSIL.

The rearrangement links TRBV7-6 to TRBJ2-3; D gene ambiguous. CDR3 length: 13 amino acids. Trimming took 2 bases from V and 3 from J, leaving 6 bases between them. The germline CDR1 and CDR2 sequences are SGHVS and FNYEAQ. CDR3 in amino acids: CASSLLRTDTQYF. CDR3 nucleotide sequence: TGTGCCAGCAGCTTACTCCGTACAGATACGCAGTATTTT.

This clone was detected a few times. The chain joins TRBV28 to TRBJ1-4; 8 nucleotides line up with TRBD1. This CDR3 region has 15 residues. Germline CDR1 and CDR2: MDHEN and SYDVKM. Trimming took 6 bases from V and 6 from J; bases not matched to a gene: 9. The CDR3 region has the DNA TGTGCCAGCAGGAACAGTTTGACAGGGGATGAAAAACTGTTTTTT. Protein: CASRNSLTGDEKLFF. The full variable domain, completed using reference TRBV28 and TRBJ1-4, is DVKVTQSSRYLVKRTGEKVFLECVQDMDHENMFWYRQDPGLGLRLIYFSYDVKMKEKGDIPEGYSVSREKKERFSLILESASTNQTSMYLCASRNSLTGDEKLFFGSGTQLSVL.

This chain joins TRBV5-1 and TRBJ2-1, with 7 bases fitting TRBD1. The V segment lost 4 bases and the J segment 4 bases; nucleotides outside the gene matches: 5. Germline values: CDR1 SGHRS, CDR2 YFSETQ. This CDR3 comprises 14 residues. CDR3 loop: CASSPPGQYNEQFF. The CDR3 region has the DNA TGCGCCAGCAGCCCCCCGGGACAGTACAATGAGCAGTTCTTC.

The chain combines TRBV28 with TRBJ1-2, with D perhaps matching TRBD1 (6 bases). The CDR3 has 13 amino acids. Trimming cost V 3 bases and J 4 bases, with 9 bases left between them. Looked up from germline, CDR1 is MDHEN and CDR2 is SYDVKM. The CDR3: CASSLQGPYGYTF. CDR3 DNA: TGTGCCAGCAGTTTGCAGGGGCCCTATGGCTACACCTTC.